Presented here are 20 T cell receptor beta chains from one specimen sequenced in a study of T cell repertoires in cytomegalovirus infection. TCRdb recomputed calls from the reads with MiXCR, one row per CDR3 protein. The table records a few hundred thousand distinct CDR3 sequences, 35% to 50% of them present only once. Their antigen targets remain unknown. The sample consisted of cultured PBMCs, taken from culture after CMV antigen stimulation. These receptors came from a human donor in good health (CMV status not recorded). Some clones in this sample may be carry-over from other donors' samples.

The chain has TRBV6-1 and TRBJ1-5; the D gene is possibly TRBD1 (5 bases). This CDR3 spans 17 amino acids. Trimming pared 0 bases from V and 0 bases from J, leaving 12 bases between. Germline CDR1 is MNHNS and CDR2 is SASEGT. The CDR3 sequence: CASSEAPYRSSNQPQHF. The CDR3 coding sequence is TGTGCCAGCAGTGAAGCGCCCTACAGGTCTAGCAATCAGCCCCAGCATTTT.

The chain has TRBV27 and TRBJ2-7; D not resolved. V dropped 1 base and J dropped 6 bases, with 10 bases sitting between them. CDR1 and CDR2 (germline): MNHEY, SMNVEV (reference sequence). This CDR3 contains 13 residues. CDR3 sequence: CASSLYKWGEQYF. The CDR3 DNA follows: TGTGCCAGCAGTTTATACAAGTGGGGCGAGCAGTACTTC.

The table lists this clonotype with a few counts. The CDR3 loop reads CASSHDWPLHF. The CDR3 DNA is TGTGCCAGCAGCCACGACTGGCCCCTCCACTTT. The chain joins TRBV7-2 to TRBJ1-6; D not certain. This CDR3 region has 11 residues. Trimming cost V 5 bases and J 13 bases, with 9 bases left between them. Germline values: CDR1 SGHTA, CDR2 FQGNSA.

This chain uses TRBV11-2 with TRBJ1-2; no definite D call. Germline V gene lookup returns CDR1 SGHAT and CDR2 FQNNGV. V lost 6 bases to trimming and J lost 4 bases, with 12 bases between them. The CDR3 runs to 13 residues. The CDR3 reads CASSPGRLYGYTF. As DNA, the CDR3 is TGTGCCAGCAGTCCCGGACGGCTCTATGGCTACACCTTC.

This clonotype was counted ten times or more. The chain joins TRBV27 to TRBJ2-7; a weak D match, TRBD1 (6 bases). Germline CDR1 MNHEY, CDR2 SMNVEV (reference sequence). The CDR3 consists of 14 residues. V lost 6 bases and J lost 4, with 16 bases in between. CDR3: CASSLGQGPYEQYF. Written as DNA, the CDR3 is TGTGCCAGCAGCTTAGGCCAGGGGCCGTACGAGCAGTACTTC.

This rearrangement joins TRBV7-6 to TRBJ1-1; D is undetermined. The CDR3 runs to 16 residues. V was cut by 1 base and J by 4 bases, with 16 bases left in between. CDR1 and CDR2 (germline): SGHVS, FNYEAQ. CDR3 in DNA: TGTGCCAGCAGCTTAGGCGGGCGGCGAAGGACCACTGAAGCTTTCTTT. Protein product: CASSLGGRRRTTEAFF. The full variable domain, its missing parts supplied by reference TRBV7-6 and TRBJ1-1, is GAGVSQSPRYKVTKRGQDVALRCDPISGHVSLYWYRQALGQGPEFLTYFNYEAQQDKSGLPNDRFSAERPEGSISTLTIQRTEQRDSAMYRCASSLGGRRRTTEAFFGQGTRLTVV.

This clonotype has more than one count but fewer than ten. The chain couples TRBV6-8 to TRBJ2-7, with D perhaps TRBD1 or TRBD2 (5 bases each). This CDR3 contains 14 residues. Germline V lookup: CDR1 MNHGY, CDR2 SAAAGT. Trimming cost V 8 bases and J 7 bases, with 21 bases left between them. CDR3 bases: TGTGCCAGCTCCCGGGGCCGAGGGTCGGGGGAGCAGTACTTC. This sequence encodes CASSRGRGSGEQYF.

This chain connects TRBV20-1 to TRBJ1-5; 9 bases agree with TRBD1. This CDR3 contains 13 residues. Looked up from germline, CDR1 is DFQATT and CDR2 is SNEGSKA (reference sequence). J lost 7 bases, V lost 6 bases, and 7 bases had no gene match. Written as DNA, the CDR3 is TGCAGTGCAAAGACAGGGGGTGCCCAGCCCCAGCATTTT. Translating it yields CSAKTGGAQPQHF.

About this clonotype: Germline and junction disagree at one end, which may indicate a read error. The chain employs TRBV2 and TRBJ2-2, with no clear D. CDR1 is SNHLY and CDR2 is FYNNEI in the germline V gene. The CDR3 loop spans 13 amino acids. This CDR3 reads CASSEQFTGELFF. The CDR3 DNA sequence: TGTGCCAGTAGTGAACAATTTACCGGGGAGCTGTTTTTT.

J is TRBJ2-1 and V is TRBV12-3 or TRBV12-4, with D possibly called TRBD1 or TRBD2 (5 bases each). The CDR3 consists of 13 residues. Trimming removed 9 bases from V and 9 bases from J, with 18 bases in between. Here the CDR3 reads CASRDGASGEQFF. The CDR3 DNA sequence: TGTGCCAGTCGGGACGGTGCGTCCGGTGAGCAGTTCTTC.

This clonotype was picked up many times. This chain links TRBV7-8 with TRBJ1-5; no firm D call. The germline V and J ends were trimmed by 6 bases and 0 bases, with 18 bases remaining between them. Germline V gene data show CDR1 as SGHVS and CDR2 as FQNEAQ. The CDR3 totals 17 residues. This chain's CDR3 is CASSYASGPNSNQPQHF. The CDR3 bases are TGTGCCAGCAGTTACGCCTCGGGCCCAAATAGCAATCAGCCCCAGCATTTT.

CDR3: CASREQGANYGYTF. As DNA, the CDR3 is TGTGCCAGCAGGGAGCAAGGTGCTAACTATGGCTACACCTTC. The V gene is TRBV5-6, the J gene TRBJ1-2; no reliable D call. V dropped 5 bases and J dropped 0 bases, with 11 bases sitting between them. The CDR3 is 14 amino acids. In germline, CDR1 is SGHDT, CDR2 YYEEEE.

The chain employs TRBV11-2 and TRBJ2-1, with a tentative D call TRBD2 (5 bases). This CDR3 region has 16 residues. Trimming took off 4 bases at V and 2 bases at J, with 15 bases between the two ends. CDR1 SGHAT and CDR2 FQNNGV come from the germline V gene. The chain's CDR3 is CASSSSGGGTYNEQFF. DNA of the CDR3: TGTGCCAGCAGCTCCAGCGGAGGCGGTACCTACAATGAGCAGTTCTTC.

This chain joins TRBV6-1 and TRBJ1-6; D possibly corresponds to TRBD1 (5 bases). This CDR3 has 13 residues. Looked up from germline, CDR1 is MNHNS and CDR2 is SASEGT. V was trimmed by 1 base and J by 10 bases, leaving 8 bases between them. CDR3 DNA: TGTGCCAGCAGTGAAGTAGGGGAATCACCCCTCCACTTT. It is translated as CASSEVGESPLHF.

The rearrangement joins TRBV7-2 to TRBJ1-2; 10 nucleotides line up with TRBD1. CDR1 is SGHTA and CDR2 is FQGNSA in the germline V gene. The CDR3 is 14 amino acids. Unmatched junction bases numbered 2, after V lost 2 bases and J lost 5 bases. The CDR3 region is CASSLRDRGYGYTF. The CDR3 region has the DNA TGTGCCAGCAGCTTACGGGACAGGGGTTATGGCTACACCTTC. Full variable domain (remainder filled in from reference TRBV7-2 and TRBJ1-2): GAGVSQSPSNKVTEKGKDVELRCDPISGHTALYWYRQSLGQGLEFLIYFQGNSAPDKSGLPSDRFSAERTGGSVSTLTIQRTQQEDSAVYLCASSLRDRGYGYTFGSGTRLTVV.

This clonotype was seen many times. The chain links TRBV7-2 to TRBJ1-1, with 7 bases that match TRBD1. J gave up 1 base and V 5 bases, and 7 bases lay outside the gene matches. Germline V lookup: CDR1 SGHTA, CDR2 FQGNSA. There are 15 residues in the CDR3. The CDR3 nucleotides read TGTGCCAGCAGCCCAGGGGGAAACAAGAACACTGAAGCTTTCTTT. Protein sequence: CASSPGGNKNTEAFF.

The CDR3 DNA reads as TGTGCCAGCAGTTACACCCTCAGCGGGGAGACAGATACGCAGTATTTT. It yields the protein CASSYTLSGETDTQYF. The V and J genes are TRBV6-5 and TRBJ2-3, with TRBD2 identical over 7 bases. Germline-derived CDR1 and CDR2 are MNHEY and SVGAGI. With 2 bases clipped from V and 3 bases from J, the junction kept 8 bases outside the gene matches. The CDR3 runs to 16 residues.

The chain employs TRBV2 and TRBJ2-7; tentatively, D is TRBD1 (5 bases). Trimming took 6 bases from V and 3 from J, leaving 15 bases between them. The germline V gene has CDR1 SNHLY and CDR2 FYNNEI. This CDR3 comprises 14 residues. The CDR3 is CASSAGSGFYEQYF. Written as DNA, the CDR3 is TGTGCCAGCAGCGCTGGATCAGGGTTCTACGAGCAGTACTTC.

For the CDR3, the DNA is TGTGCCAGCAGCCCTAGGCAGAGCCAGGAGACCCAGTACTTC. Translating gives CASSPRQSQETQYF. The J gene is TRBJ2-5, the V gene TRBV5-4; no definite D call. Per germline, CDR1 SGHNT and CDR2 YYREEE (reference sequence). The CDR3 is made up of 14 amino acids. With 4 bases removed from V and 5 bases from J, the gap between germline ends came to 15 bases.

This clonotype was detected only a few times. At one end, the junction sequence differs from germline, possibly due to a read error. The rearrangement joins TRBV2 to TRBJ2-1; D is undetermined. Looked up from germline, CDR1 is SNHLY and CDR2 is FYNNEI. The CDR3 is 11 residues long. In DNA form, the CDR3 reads TGTGCCAGCAGTGAAAGTGGCCTCCATCCGTTC. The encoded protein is CASSESGLHPF.